This T cell receptor (beta chain) was documented in a study of T cells in Graves' hyperthyroidism and ophthalmopathy. There are a few counts of this clonotype. Graves' hyperthyroidism is called stable when ophthalmopathy does not progress within 18 months. V was clipped by 3 bases and J by 6 bases; unmatched bases: 5. The germline CDR1 and CDR2 sequences are LGHDT and YNNKEL (reference sequence). The CDR3 covers 15 residues. Amplification of TCR beta CDR3 regions used RNA as the template. When the TCR CDR3 underwent first-round RT-PCR, the HTBI primer set was used. TCRdb ran MiXCR on the multiplex PCR reads and lists one entry per CDR3 protein. The data hold 380,000 or so distinct CDR3 sequences, with more than 11% observed a single time.

The specimen was blood. The sequence was obtained from a woman aged 25 to 39 with Graves' hyperthyroidism. V and J are TRBV3-1 and TRBJ2-7, with 13 bases matching TRBD2. CDR3 loop: CASSQMGTSGIEQYF. For the CDR3, the DNA is TGTGCCAGCAGCCAGATGGGGACTAGCGGGATCGAGCAGTACTTC.